Presented here are 18 T cell receptor beta chains from one specimen sequenced in a study of CD8+ T cells in alopecia areata. After isolation, RNA underwent reverse transcription to generate cDNA as the sequencing template. Profiling relied on immunoSEQ multiplex PCR, and the TCRdb table lists in-frame clones only, not all of them. The repertoire has about 110,000 clones, less than 70% of them found once; the top ten carry under 3.5%. Stated treatment: oral pan-JAK inhibitor, 5-10 mg twice daily. The input for sequencing was CD4+ T cells sorted from blood, taken at week 24, from a patient treated with tofacitinib. The receptors were sampled from a human donor with alopecia areata.

The chain combines TRBV5-1 with TRBJ2-3, with no clear D. V was cut by 0 bases and J by 6 bases, with 5 bases left in between. Germline V gene data show CDR1 as SGHRS and CDR2 as YFSETQ. The CDR3 is 12 amino acids. The CDR3 reads CASSLATDTQYF. The DNA of the CDR3 is TGCGCCAGCAGCTTGGCCACCGATACGCAGTATTTT.

V gene TRBV15 combines with J gene TRBJ2-5; 7 nucleotides agree with TRBD2. This CDR3 has 15 residues. Losses at the gene ends were 1 base for V and 4 bases for J; bases not matched to a gene: 6. CDR1 LNHNV and CDR2 YYDKDF come from the germline V gene (reference sequence). CDR3 sequence (DNA): TGTGCCACCAGCAGAGGCCGGGGCGGGGGAGAGACCCAGTACTTC. Protein sequence: CATSRGRGGGETQYF.

The rearrangement links TRBV5-4 to TRBJ1-2; TRBD1 is a possible D gene (5 bases). CDR1 is SGHNT and CDR2 is YYREEE in the germline V gene (reference sequence). The CDR3 has 12 amino acids. The DNA for the CDR3 is TGTGCAGCTTCTGGGGCAGACTATGGCTACACCTTC. It translates to CAASGADYGYTF.

The chain uses TRBV30 and TRBJ2-7; 8 bases match TRBD2. The trim removed 5 bases at V and 7 bases at J, leaving 4 bases unmatched. The CDR3 is 11 residues long. CDR1 is GTSNPN, CDR2 SVGIG, per germline (reference sequence). The CDR3 region is CAWGLAREQYF. CDR3 nucleotides: TGTGCCTGGGGACTAGCTAGGGAGCAGTACTTC.

This clone appeared a single time. The gene calls are TRBV11-3 and TRBJ2-7; D possibly corresponds to TRBD1 (7 bases). The CDR3 extends over 18 amino acids. V lost 5 bases to trimming and J lost 1 base, with 24 bases between them. Germline CDR1 SGHNT, CDR2 YENEEA. CDR3 residues: CASSPRSLAPGGSYEQYF. The CDR3 coding sequence is TGTGCCAGCAGCCCCCGCTCCCTAGCGCCAGGGGGGTCCTACGAGCAGTACTTC.

This chain connects TRBV19 to TRBJ1-6; 8 bases agree with TRBD1. This CDR3 is built from 14 residues. V lost 5 bases to trimming and J lost 10 bases; unmatched junction nucleotides: 7. Germline V gives CDR1 LNHDA, CDR2 SQIVND (reference sequence). CDR3 coding DNA: TGTGCCAGTAGTTCCCAGGGGGCCAGGTCACCCCTCCACTTT. Protein product: CASSSQGARSPLHF.

The gene calls are TRBV30 and TRBJ2-1; the D gene is possibly TRBD2 (5 bases). The CDR3 is 13 amino acids. Germline V CDR1 and CDR2: GTSNPN, SVGIG (reference sequence). The ends were cut back, 3 bases at V and 13 bases at J, with 19 bases in the middle. In nucleotides, the CDR3 is TGTGCCTGGAGGGTAGCGTGGTCCCCAAGTCAGTTCTTC. Translated, it gives CAWRVAWSPSQFF.

This clone was recorded once. The chain employs TRBV27 and TRBJ2-7; tentatively, D is TRBD2 (7 bases). With 4 bases removed from V and 6 bases from J, the gap between germline ends came to 19 bases. Germline CDR1 MNHEY, CDR2 SMNVEV (reference sequence). This CDR3 has 15 amino acids. The CDR3 coding sequence is TGTGCCAGCAGTTCGGGGGGCCTGAACATCCTCGAGCAGTACTTC. This translates into CASSSGGLNILEQYF.

CDR3 in DNA: TGTGCCAGCAGCTTACAGGCCAATCAGCCCCAGCATTTT. It yields the protein CASSLQANQPQHF. J is TRBJ1-5 and V is TRBV7-9, with D hard to call. The V gene's germline CDR1 is SEHNR and CDR2 FQNEAQ (reference sequence). This CDR3 contains 13 residues. V was clipped by 2 bases and J by 3 bases, with 5 bases between them.

This clone has only a few counts. This chain joins TRBV9 and TRBJ1-6; 9 bases map to TRBD1. Germline V gene lookup returns CDR1 SGDLS and CDR2 YYNGEE. Losses at the gene ends were 4 bases for V and 6 bases for J; bases not matched to a gene: 5. The CDR3 runs 15 residues. CDR3 DNA sequence: TGTGCCAGCAGCTCCCGGACAGGGGCTAATTCACCCCTCCACTTT. This encodes CASSSRTGANSPLHF.

The CDR3 sequence: CASSLAGGGGLIANTGELFF. The CDR3 DNA follows: TGCGCCAGCAGCTTGGCCGGTGGCGGGGGCCTAATCGCGAACACCGGGGAGCTGTTTTTT. The chain links TRBV5-1 to TRBJ2-2, with a tentative D call TRBD2 (7 bases). The germline V and J ends were trimmed by 0 bases and 0 bases, with 21 bases remaining between them. The germline CDR1 and CDR2 sequences are SGHRS and YFSETQ. The CDR3 has 20 amino acids.

The chain has TRBV14 and TRBJ2-1; no clear D gene. The CDR3 has 15 amino acids. V lost 4 bases to trimming and J lost 5 bases, with 15 bases between them. CDR1 and CDR2 from the germline V gene are SGHDN and FVKESK. Here the CDR3 reads CASSPDPEPNNEQFF. As DNA, the CDR3 is TGTGCCAGCAGCCCCGACCCGGAACCAAACAATGAGCAGTTCTTC.

The rearrangement joins TRBV28 to TRBJ1-1; D not certain. The length of the CDR3 is 14 residues. Per germline, CDR1 MDHEN and CDR2 SYDVKM. V was pared by 3 bases and J by 0 bases, with 8 bases between. The CDR3 bases are TGTGCCAGCAGTTTGGCAGCGTTGAACACTGAAGCTTTCTTT. Amino acids: CASSLAALNTEAFF.

The chain joins TRBV25-1 to TRBJ2-3; possible D gene TRBD1, 5 bases. The V gene lost 1 base and the J gene lost 2 bases, with 16 bases spanning the gap. Per the germline V gene, CDR1 is MGHDK and CDR2 is SYGVNS. The CDR3 totals 17 residues. The CDR3 nucleotides read TGTGCCAGCAGTGAATGGTCGGCAGGGCGATCCACAGATACGCAGTATTTT. Translating gives CASSEWSAGRSTDTQYF.

The V and J genes are TRBV10-3 and TRBJ2-5, with a weak D call TRBD1 (5 bases). V dropped 7 bases and J dropped 4 bases, with 13 bases sitting between them. Germline loops: CDR1 ENHRY, CDR2 SYGVKD. The CDR3 has 13 amino acids. The CDR3 region has the DNA TGTGCCATCAAAATACGGCAGGGAGAGACCCAGTACTTC. It encodes CAIKIRQGETQYF.

This clone turned up a few times. The chain employs TRBV18 and TRBJ2-5; D unclear. Between the trimmed V and J ends, which lost 3 bases and 2 bases, there was a span of 7 bases. CDR3 length equals 13 residues. The V gene's germline CDR1 is KGHSH and CDR2 LQKENI. Here the CDR3 DNA reads TGTGCCAGCTCACCCCCCATGCAAGAGACCCAGTACTTC. It specifies CASSPPMQETQYF.

This clone was counted a single time. The chain employs TRBV19 and TRBJ1-2; 8 bases map to TRBD1. Germline-derived CDR1 and CDR2 are LNHDA and SQIVND (reference sequence). The length of the CDR3 is 14 residues. V was pared by 9 bases and J by 2 bases, with 8 bases of the junction left unmatched. The CDR3 nucleotides read TGTGCCAGCAAGAGAGACAGGGGAAACTATGGCTACACCTTC. Protein product: CASKRDRGNYGYTF. Supplemented by reference TRBV19 and TRBJ1-2, the full variable domain reads DGGITQSPKYLFRKEGQNVTLSCEQNLNHDAMYWYRQDPGQGLRLIYYSQIVNDFQKGDIAEGYSVSREKKESFPLTVTSAQKNPTAFYLCASKRDRGNYGYTFGSGTRLTVV.

The chain couples TRBV10-3 to TRBJ2-1; TRBD2 agrees at 7 bases. Per germline, CDR1 ENHRY and CDR2 SYGVKD. CDR3 size: 15 residues. With 2 bases clipped from V and 4 bases from J, the junction kept 5 bases outside the gene matches. The CDR3 DNA is TGTGCCATCAGTGAGAGGGCTAGCGGTTACAATGAGCAGTTCTTC. Protein: CAISERASGYNEQFF.